Listed below are T cell receptor beta chains from one sample, sequenced in a study of identical twins. MiXCR, run by TCRdb on the 5' RACE reads, gives a single entry per CDR3 protein. The data show roughly 720,000 distinct CDR3 sequences, approximately 18% seen once. This sample was also put to use in a study of T cells expressing NK-cell markers.

Sequencing was carried out using PBMCs. These receptors came from a woman between 18 and 29 years old in good health. Both conserved end residues are part of each CDR3. The order of the fields is clone size, D gene, V gene, J gene, CDR3 protein, CDR3 DNA. D genes are given only for firm matches. Size is stated for part of the rows, as once, few or many counts, or as a class when the clone is expanded.

size: NA
D: TRBD1
V: TRBV7-2
J: TRBJ2-7
CDR3: CASSFWIRGSSYEQYF
DNA: TGTGCCAGCAGCTTCTGGATCAGGGGGAGCTCCTACGAGCAGTACTTC

size: NA
D: NA
V: TRBV24-1
J: TRBJ1-2
CDR3: CATSAPGYGYTF
DNA: TGTGCCACCAGTGCACCCGGCTATGGCTACACCTTC

size: NA
D: TRBD2
V: TRBV12-3/TRBV12-4
J: TRBJ2-3
CDR3: CASRPLAGGADTQYF
DNA: TGTGCCAGCAGACCCCTAGCGGGGGGCGCAGATACGCAGTATTTT

size: NA
D: TRBD2
V: TRBV2
J: TRBJ2-7
CDR3: CAICLPARGGSGYAYEQYF
DNA: TGTGCCATCTGTTTACCCGCCCGGGGGGGAAGCGGGTACGCCTACGAGCAGTACTTC

size: NA
D: NA
V: TRBV20-1
J: TRBJ2-7
CDR3: CSARPSSDEQYF
DNA: TGCAGTGCGAGACCCTCTAGCGACGAGCAGTACTTC

size: NA
D: TRBD1
V: TRBV15
J: TRBJ2-1
CDR3: CATSSRDRVYNEQFF
DNA: TGTGCCACCAGCAGCCGGGACAGGGTTTACAATGAGCAGTTCTTC

size: NA
D: NA
V: TRBV12-3/TRBV12-4
J: TRBJ1-1
CDR3: CASTPGWQGMNTEAFF
DNA: TGTGCCAGCACTCCCGGGTGGCAGGGGATGAACACTGAAGCTTTCTTT

size: NA
D: TRBD1
V: TRBV15
J: TRBJ2-5
CDR3: CATSTPDRAGQETQYF
DNA: TGTGCCACCAGCACTCCGGACAGGGCTGGGCAAGAGACCCAGTACTTC

size: NA
D: NA
V: TRBV10-3
J: TRBJ2-1
CDR3: CAIRTAGPPDSYNEQFF
DNA: TGTGCCATCAGGACGGCGGGACCTCCAGACTCCTACAATGAGCAGTTCTTC

size: few
D: NA
V: TRBV6-1
J: TRBJ2-7
CDR3: CASRESFVGAYEQYF
DNA: TGTGCCAGCAGGGAATCCTTCGTTGGGGCCTACGAGCAGTACTTC

size: NA
D: TRBD2
V: TRBV6-6
J: TRBJ2-5
CDR3: CASSTRPGTSVHF
DNA: TGTGCCAGCAGTACACGCCCCGGGACTAGCGTTCACTTC

size: few
D: TRBD1
V: TRBV10-3
J: TRBJ2-7
CDR3: CAIRGQGAGYEQYF
DNA: TGTGCCATCAGGGGACAGGGGGCAGGCTACGAGCAGTACTTC

size: NA
D: NA
V: TRBV12-3/TRBV12-4
J: TRBJ2-7
CDR3: CASRPPASSSYEQYF
DNA: TGTGCCAGCAGGCCCCCAGCCTCGAGCTCCTACGAGCAGTACTTC

size: NA
D: NA
V: TRBV20-1
J: TRBJ2-5
CDR3: CSARGGVGETQYF
DNA: TGCAGTGCAAGGGGGGGGGTAGGGGAGACCCAGTACTTC

size: few
D: NA
V: TRBV10-3
J: TRBJ2-3
CDR3: CATLVGDTQYF
DNA: TGTGCCACCTTGGTAGGCGATACGCAGTATTTT

size: NA
D: TRBD2
V: TRBV7-7
J: TRBJ2-7
CDR3: CASSPGLARYEQYF
DNA: TGTGCCAGCAGTCCGGGACTAGCGAGATACGAGCAGTACTTC

size: few
D: NA
V: TRBV4-1
J: TRBJ2-2
CDR3: CASSQRGGITGELFF
DNA: TGCGCCAGCAGCCAACGGGGCGGTATCACCGGGGAGCTGTTTTTT

size: NA
D: TRBD2
V: TRBV6-1
J: TRBJ2-1
CDR3: CASSPDGGNEQFF
DNA: TGTGCCAGCAGCCCGGACGGGGGGAATGAGCAGTTCTTC

size: few
D: TRBD1
V: TRBV10-3
J: TRBJ2-5
CDR3: CAIKGQGVKETQYF
DNA: TGTGCCATCAAAGGGCAGGGGGTAAAAGAGACCCAGTACTTC

size: few
D: NA
V: TRBV12-3/TRBV12-4
J: TRBJ2-5
CDR3: CARRWPEVRYQETQYF
DNA: TGTGCCAGACGGTGGCCGGAGGTTCGTTACCAAGAGACCCAGTACTTC

size: few
D: TRBD2
V: TRBV6-5
J: TRBJ2-7
CDR3: CASSYGPLGTSGYEQYF
DNA: TGTGCCAGCAGTTACGGTCCTCTCGGGACTAGCGGATACGAGCAGTACTTC

size: few
D: NA
V: TRBV6-5
J: TRBJ2-7
CDR3: CASSSTDGPYEQYF
DNA: TGTGCCAGCAGTTCAACTGACGGACCCTACGAGCAGTACTTC

size: NA
D: NA
V: TRBV14
J: TRBJ2-1
CDR3: CASSQGLNEQFF
DNA: TGTGCCAGCAGCCAAGGGTTGAATGAGCAGTTCTTC

size: few
D: TRBD2
V: TRBV7-2
J: TRBJ2-1
CDR3: CARAPTSGEQFF
DNA: TGTGCCAGGGCACCGACTAGCGGGGAGCAGTTCTTC

size: few
D: TRBD2
V: TRBV6-2/TRBV6-3
J: TRBJ2-3
CDR3: CASSYSSWREGTDTQYF
DNA: TGTGCCAGCAGTTACTCGAGTTGGCGGGAGGGCACAGATACGCAGTATTTT

size: few
D: NA
V: TRBV5-1
J: TRBJ2-1
CDR3: CASSLVDGSYNEQFF
DNA: TGCGCCAGCAGCCTGGTGGACGGATCCTACAATGAGCAGTTCTTC

size: NA
D: TRBD2
V: TRBV3-1
J: TRBJ2-7
CDR3: CASSQAGGLWEQYF
DNA: TGTGCCAGCAGCCAAGCGGGGGGACTGTGGGAGCAGTACTTC

size: few
D: NA
V: TRBV5-1
J: TRBJ1-3
CDR3: CASSLNGQGSNTIYF
DNA: TGCGCCAGCAGCTTGAATGGGCAGGGGTCTAACACCATATATTTT

size: NA
D: NA
V: TRBV12-3/TRBV12-4
J: TRBJ1-2
CDR3: CASTQSHGSGYTF
DNA: TGTGCCAGCACGCAGTCTCACGGGAGCGGCTACACCTTC

size: NA
D: NA
V: TRBV29-1
J: TRBJ2-3
CDR3: CSVEDKRGTDTQYF
DNA: TGCAGCGTTGAAGATAAGCGGGGCACAGATACGCAGTATTTT

size: NA
D: NA
V: TRBV20-1
J: TRBJ2-3
CDR3: CSAVKGGRADTQYF
DNA: TGCAGTGCCGTCAAGGGGGGCCGAGCAGATACGCAGTATTTT

size: NA
D: NA
V: TRBV7-3
J: TRBJ1-2
CDR3: CASSLNGQGAGYTF
DNA: TGTGCCAGCAGCTTAAATGGGCAGGGTGCAGGCTACACCTTC

size: NA
D: NA
V: TRBV11-2
J: TRBJ1-1
CDR3: CASSLTGETFF
DNA: TGTGCCAGCAGCTTAACTGGGGAAACTTTCTTT

size: NA
D: TRBD2
V: TRBV4-1
J: TRBJ2-1
CDR3: CASREGLARSSAGEQFF
DNA: TGCGCCAGCAGGGAAGGACTAGCGAGGTCATCGGCGGGTGAGCAGTTCTTC

size: many
D: NA
V: TRBV29-1
J: TRBJ2-3
CDR3: CSVEGYSTDTQYF
DNA: TGCAGCGTTGAAGGGTATAGCACAGATACGCAGTATTTT

size: NA
D: TRBD1
V: TRBV7-7
J: TRBJ2-1
CDR3: CASSLSGGRYNEQFF
DNA: TGTGCCAGCAGCTTATCAGGGGGCCGGTACAATGAGCAGTTCTTC

size: NA
D: TRBD1
V: TRBV12-3/TRBV12-4
J: TRBJ1-6
CDR3: CASSGGDRKALHF
DNA: TGTGCCAGCAGCGGAGGGGACAGAAAAGCCCTCCACTTT

size: NA
D: NA
V: TRBV6-2/TRBV6-3
J: TRBJ2-1
CDR3: CASSYFAANEQFF
DNA: TGTGCCAGCAGTTACTTCGCGGCCAATGAGCAGTTCTTC

size: few
D: NA
V: TRBV6-2/TRBV6-3
J: TRBJ2-3
CDR3: CASSYPGLMGTDTQYF
DNA: TGTGCCAGCAGTTACCCCGGACTGATGGGCACAGATACGCAGTATTTT

size: many
D: NA
V: TRBV12-3/TRBV12-4
J: TRBJ2-1
CDR3: CASSFSPGDEQFF
DNA: TGTGCCAGCAGTTTTTCCCCCGGGGATGAGCAGTTCTTC

size: NA
D: TRBD2
V: TRBV6-1
J: TRBJ2-7
CDR3: CASSPTMSGARYEQYF
DNA: TGTGCCAGCAGCCCGACAATGAGCGGGGCCAGATACGAGCAGTACTTC

size: NA
D: NA
V: TRBV7-9
J: TRBJ1-1
CDR3: CASRPGRVYTEAFF
DNA: TGTGCCAGCAGACCAGGACGGGTTTACACTGAAGCTTTCTTT

size: few
D: TRBD2
V: TRBV18
J: TRBJ2-1
CDR3: CASSPWASGISTEQFF
DNA: TGTGCCAGCTCACCATGGGCTAGCGGGATTTCCACTGAGCAGTTCTTC

size: many
D: TRBD2
V: TRBV7-9
J: TRBJ2-7
CDR3: CASSPGTSALYEQYF
DNA: TGTGCCAGCAGCCCGGGGACTAGCGCCCTCTACGAGCAGTACTTC

size: few
D: NA
V: TRBV12-3/TRBV12-4
J: TRBJ2-1
CDR3: CASTKTRLNEQFF
DNA: TGTGCCAGCACTAAAACTAGACTCAATGAGCAGTTCTTC

size: NA
D: NA
V: TRBV5-1
J: TRBJ1-1
CDR3: CASSFTPARGTEAFF
DNA: TGCGCCAGCAGCTTCACCCCAGCCCGTGGAACTGAAGCTTTCTTT

size: NA
D: NA
V: TRBV29-1
J: TRBJ2-1
CDR3: CSGTQGGTNEQFF
DNA: TGCAGCGGGACCCAGGGGGGAACCAATGAGCAGTTCTTC

size: few
D: TRBD1
V: TRBV9
J: TRBJ1-1
CDR3: CASSVEGAGNTEAFF
DNA: TGTGCCAGCAGCGTAGAGGGGGCAGGGAACACTGAAGCTTTCTTT

size: NA
D: TRBD2
V: TRBV29-1
J: TRBJ2-1
CDR3: CSVVPGGALNEQFF
DNA: TGCAGCGTTGTACCCGGGGGGGCCTTAAATGAGCAGTTCTTC

size: NA
D: NA
V: TRBV20-1
J: TRBJ2-5
CDR3: CSAQTSYDGETQYF
DNA: TGCAGTGCTCAAACTAGCTACGACGGGGAGACCCAGTACTTC

size: NA
D: NA
V: TRBV12-3/TRBV12-4
J: TRBJ2-7
CDR3: CASSLASDSHEQYF
DNA: TGTGCCAGCAGTTTAGCTTCGGACAGCCACGAGCAGTACTTC

size: few
D: NA
V: TRBV12-3/TRBV12-4
J: TRBJ2-7
CDR3: CASSSGGVYSYEQYF
DNA: TGTGCCAGCAGTTCTGGAGGGGTCTACTCCTACGAGCAGTACTTC

size: NA
D: TRBD1
V: TRBV7-8
J: TRBJ1-5
CDR3: CASSLGKQGIQPQHF
DNA: TGTGCCAGCAGCTTGGGAAAACAGGGGATTCAGCCCCAGCATTTT

size: few
D: NA
V: TRBV7-2
J: TRBJ2-5
CDR3: CASSFGRRETQYF
DNA: TGTGCCAGCAGCTTCGGCAGAAGGGAGACCCAGTACTTC

size: NA
D: NA
V: TRBV12-3/TRBV12-4
J: TRBJ2-5
CDR3: CASSLTQGGQETQYF
DNA: TGTGCCAGCAGTTTAACACAGGGTGGTCAAGAGACCCAGTACTTC